The rows below give T cell receptor beta chains drawn from one sample of a study of shared clonotypes between healthy human individuals. Sequenced by immunoSEQ multiplex PCR; TCRdb stores in-frame clones only, minus some. The table shows about 2 million clones, with over 85% occurring only once. The sequenced material came from naive CD8+ T cells sorted from blood. These receptors all stem from a man between 18 and 35 years old in good health. Both conserved end residues are part of each CDR3. D genes are given only for firm matches. A row's size may be missing; if present it is once, few, many or a size class.

>.|TRBJ2-2|.|TRBV30
CAWSGTGTGGELFF
TGTGCCTGGAGTGGGACGGGGACGGGCGGGGAGCTGTTTTTT
>.|TRBJ1-5|.|TRBV5-6
CASSLGGGQPQHF
TGTGCCAGCAGCTTGGGGGGCGGGCAGCCCCAGCATTTT
>.|TRBJ2-7|.|TRBV5-4
CASSAFFDRTYEQYF
TGTGCCAGCAGCGCATTCTTCGATCGAACCTACGAGCAGTACTTC
>.|TRBJ2-7|TRBD2|TRBV13
CASSLGPGLAAWEQYF
TGTGCCAGCAGCTTAGGACCGGGACTAGCTGCGTGGGAGCAGTACTTC
>.|TRBJ2-7|TRBD1|TRBV29-1
CSVAGTGAPSTYEQYF
TGCAGCGTAGCCGGGACAGGGGCACCGTCCACCTACGAGCAGTACTTC
>few|TRBJ2-7|TRBD1|TRBV9
CASSVGGGGYEQYF
TGTGCCAGCAGCGTAGGAGGGGGCGGCTACGAGCAGTACTTC
>.|TRBJ1-5|.|TRBV6-5
CASSLQGVDQPQHF
TGTGCCAGCAGTCTACAGGGAGTGGATCAGCCCCAGCATTTT
>.|TRBJ2-2|.|TRBV5-1
CASSFSGMNTGELFF
TGCGCCAGCAGCTTTAGCGGAATGAACACCGGGGAGCTGTTTTTT
>.|TRBJ1-3|TRBD1|TRBV7-2
CASSLGGQGARNTIYF
TGTGCCAGCAGCTTAGGGGGACAGGGGGCGAGAAACACCATATATTTT
>.|TRBJ2-7|.|TRBV7-9
CASSPAGPYEQYF
TGTGCCAGCAGCCCAGCCGGCCCTTACGAGCAGTACTTC
>.|TRBJ1-2|TRBD1|TRBV28
CASSLRGGGYGYTF
TGTGCCAGCAGTTTAAGAGGGGGCGGCTATGGCTACACCTTC
>.|TRBJ2-1|.|TRBV19
CASSPPLTGDEQFF
TGTGCCAGTAGTCCCCCATTGACAGGCGATGAGCAGTTCTTC
>.|TRBJ1-2|TRBD1|TRBV27
CASSLGAGGEYGYTF
TGTGCCAGCAGTTTAGGGGCAGGGGGCGAATATGGCTACACCTTC
>.|TRBJ2-1|.|TRBV7-2
CASSLVPPLSEQFF
TGTGCCAGCAGCTTAGTTCCCCCTCTTTCTGAGCAGTTCTTC
>.|TRBJ2-1|TRBD2|TRBV4-2
CASSHGLAGVMQFF
TGTGCCAGCAGCCACGGACTAGCGGGAGTGATGCAGTTCTTC
>.|TRBJ2-7|.|TRBV2
CASSESYHYEQYF
TGTGCCAGCAGTGAATCGTACCACTACGAGCAGTACTTC
>.|TRBJ2-1|.|TRBV5-1
CASSFVMDEQFF
TGCGCCAGCAGCTTCGTAATGGATGAGCAGTTCTTC
>.|TRBJ2-7|.|TRBV5-6
CASSLVQASYEQYF
TGTGCCAGCAGCTTGGTTCAGGCCTCCTACGAGCAGTACTTC
>.|TRBJ2-2|.|TRBV7-8
CASSSPRRNTGELFF
TGTGCCAGCAGCTCGCCTCGGAGAAACACCGGGGAGCTGTTTTTT
>.|TRBJ1-6|TRBD1|TRBV4-1
CASSRPSGQGTSPLHF
TGCGCCAGCAGCCGTCCTTCGGGACAGGGTACTTCACCCCTCCACTTT
>.|TRBJ2-7|.|TRBV28
CASSLGGNYEQYF
TGTGCCAGCAGCCTAGGTGGGAACTACGAGCAGTACTTC
>.|TRBJ2-1|TRBD2|TRBV7-8
CASRLAGTYNEQFF
TGTGCCAGCAGACTAGCGGGGACCTACAATGAGCAGTTCTTC
>once|TRBJ2-3|.|TRBV27
CASSPRGADTQYF
TGTGCCAGCAGCCCCCGGGGAGCAGATACGCAGTATTTT
>.|TRBJ1-6|.|TRBV27
CASSYGGDDSPLHF
TGTGCCAGCAGTTATGGGGGTGACGATTCACCCCTCCACTTT
>.|TRBJ2-1|TRBD2|TRBV9
CASSLSGARYNEQFF
TGTGCCAGCAGTCTTAGCGGGGCCCGCTACAATGAGCAGTTCTTC
>.|TRBJ2-7|TRBD1|TRBV4-3
CASSQDWGTDYEQYF
TGCGCCAGCAGCCAAGATTGGGGGACAGATTACGAGCAGTACTTC
>once|TRBJ2-1|.|TRBV7-9
CASSRDSYNEQFF
TGTGCCAGCAGCCGTGACAGCTACAATGAGCAGTTCTTC
>.|TRBJ2-7|TRBD2|TRBV30
CALARFSGSYEQYF
TGTGCCTTGGCTCGGTTTAGCGGGAGTTACGAGCAGTACTTC
>.|TRBJ1-2|TRBD1|TRBV5-6
CASSHRQGASYGYTF
TGTGCCAGCAGCCATCGACAGGGCGCGAGTTATGGCTACACCTTC
>.|TRBJ1-1|.|TRBV30
CAWSVAGNTEAFF
TGTGCCTGGAGTGTAGCTGGGAACACTGAAGCTTTCTTT
>.|TRBJ2-3|.|TRBV7-7
CASSRSPSDTDTQYF
TGTGCTAGCAGCCGAAGTCCTAGCGACACAGATACGCAGTATTTT
>.|TRBJ2-5|TRBD1|TRBV11-1
CASSLGMTETGWTETQYF
TGTGCCAGCAGCTTAGGAATGACAGAGACAGGGTGGACAGAGACCCAGTACTTC
>.|TRBJ2-3|.|TRBV7-2
CASSLFSPSTDTQYF
TGTGCCAGCAGCTTATTCTCTCCTAGCACAGATACGCAGTATTTT
>once|TRBJ2-7|.|TRBV11-2
CASSNSYEQYF
TGTGCCAGCAGCAACAGCTACGAGCAGTACTTC
>few|TRBJ1-2|.|TRBV5-6
CASSPAGGGYTF
TGTGCCAGCAGCCCGGCGGGTGGTGGCTACACCTTC
>once|TRBJ1-4|.|TRBV6-5
CASGVANANEKLFF
TGTGCCAGCGGTGTAGCGAATGCTAATGAAAAACTGTTTTTT
>.|TRBJ2-7|.|TRBV4-1
CASSQSRDRVYEQYF
TGCGCCAGCAGCCAAAGCCGGGACCGAGTCTACGAGCAGTACTTC
>.|TRBJ1-1|.|TRBV10-2
CASSARGNTEAFF
TGCGCCAGCAGTGCTAGGGGGAACACTGAAGCTTTCTTT
>.|TRBJ2-7|.|TRBV4-3
CASSPGFSGYEQYF
TGCGCCAGCAGCCCTGGGTTTAGCGGCTACGAGCAGTACTTC
>.|TRBJ2-1|.|TRBV7-2
CASSLDIREEAYNEQFF
TGTGCCAGCAGCTTAGATATCCGGGAAGAGGCCTACAATGAGCAGTTCTTC
>few|TRBJ2-2|TRBD2|TRBV30
CAWRARGANTGELFF
TGTGCCTGGAGGGCACGGGGGGCGAACACCGGGGAGCTGTTTTTT
>.|TRBJ1-2|.|TRBV9
CASSVVETEPYGYTF
TGTGCCAGCAGCGTAGTGGAGACAGAGCCCTATGGCTACACCTTC
>.|TRBJ2-5|.|TRBV9
CASSGQGSETQYF
TGTGCCAGCAGCGGCCAGGGCAGCGAGACCCAGTACTTC
>.|TRBJ2-7|TRBD1|TRBV6-1
CASILRQGIYEQYF
TGTGCCAGCATCCTTCGACAGGGAATCTACGAGCAGTACTTC
>.|TRBJ1-2|TRBD1|TRBV29-1
CSVVPNTPGQGVTYGYTF
TGCAGCGTTGTGCCTAACACTCCGGGACAGGGCGTAACCTATGGCTACACCTTC
>.|TRBJ2-7|.|TRBV5-1
CASSFGQYYEQYF
TGCGCCAGCAGCTTCGGACAGTACTACGAGCAGTACTTC
>.|TRBJ1-5|.|TRBV6-1
CASSYTQGHNQPQHF
TGTGCCAGCAGCTACACACAGGGACACAATCAGCCCCAGCATTTT
>.|TRBJ2-1|.|TRBV19
CASTMGTARSYNEQFF
TGTGCCAGTACCATGGGAACAGCTCGCTCCTACAATGAGCAGTTCTTC
>.|TRBJ2-3|.|TRBV5-1
CASSFWVRTDTQYF
TGCGCCAGCAGCTTCTGGGTACGCACAGATACGCAGTATTTT
>.|TRBJ2-5|.|TRBV7-9
CASSLRKSDEETQYF
TGTGCCAGCAGCTTAAGGAAATCAGATGAAGAGACCCAGTACTTC
>.|TRBJ2-7|TRBD2|TRBV2
CASSAPGLAGDSYEQYF
TGTGCCAGCAGTGCACCGGGACTAGCGGGGGATTCCTACGAGCAGTACTTC
>.|TRBJ1-2|.|TRBV6-5
CASSYSAGYGYTF
TGTGCCAGCAGTTACTCGGCTGGCTATGGCTACACCTTC